Many counts were recorded for the clone carrying this T cell receptor (beta chain). At least 3 on the Clinical Activity Score was recorded for ophthalmopathy patients, who also had NOSPECS grade at least 4 and duration under 3 months. Criteria for exclusion of patients were uncontrolled infection, other autoimmune disease, pregnancy or lactation. The PBMCs had their origin in less than 13 ml of fresh peripheral blood. The sample belongs to a study of T cells in Graves' hyperthyroidism and ophthalmopathy. The V gene's germline CDR1 is SGHRS and CDR2 YFSETQ. With 0 bases removed from V and 8 bases from J, the gap between germline ends came to 12 bases. The CDR3 runs 14 residues. What was amplified from RNA transcripts were TCR beta CDR3 regions. Primed by the HTBI set, a first-round RT-PCR was run on the TCR CDR3. MiXCR was run by TCRdb on the multiplex PCR reads, yielding one entry per CDR3 protein. The table lists some 50,000 distinct CDR3 sequences, less than 50% of them singletons.

This rearrangement joins TRBV5-1 to TRBJ2-4; TRBD1 is a possible D gene (5 bases). The specimen sequenced was blood. The TCR originated in a woman aged 45-60 years with Graves' ophthalmopathy. CDR3 amino acids: CASSLGQTPHIQYF. The CDR3 bases are TGCGCCAGCAGCTTGGGACAGACCCCCCACATTCAGTACTTC.